Following are 30 T cell receptor beta chains from one sample sequenced in a study of cytomegalovirus exposure and HLA in healthy donors. The PCR made use of 60 Vbeta and 13 Jbeta primers. Profiled with immunoSEQ multiplex PCR; TCRdb holds only in-frame clones, not every one. The sample comprises some 220,000 clones, around 84% of which are singletons, and about 0.22% rests with the top ten. The sequenced sample consisted of PBMCs. The receptors shown here come from a girl aged 2 to 10 in good health and CMV-seronegative.

This chain connects TRBV5-3 to TRBJ2-1, with 10 bases fitting TRBD2. TRBV5-3 is noted as an ORF with a role that remains uncertain. Trimming removed 8 bases from V and 0 bases from J; junction bases left unmatched: 11. The CDR3 runs to 17 residues. The CDR3 sequence: CAREAWTSGHSYNEQFF. The CDR3 DNA follows: TGTGCCAGGGAAGCTTGGACTAGCGGTCACTCCTACAATGAGCAGTTCTTC.

This chain connects TRBV5-1 to TRBJ1-2; unclear D gene. This CDR3 is built from 16 residues. Trimming took off 1 base at V and 4 bases at J, with 17 bases between the two ends. From germline, CDR1 is SGHRS and CDR2 YFSETQ. CDR3 bases: TGCGCCAGCAGCTTGCAGACGCCGGGTGTCGTCTATGGCTACACCTTC. This codes for CASSLQTPGVVYGYTF.

This clone has more than one count but fewer than ten. The chain carries TRBV19 and TRBJ2-1, with TRBD2 matching over 13 bases. In germline, CDR1 is LNHDA, CDR2 SQIVND (reference sequence). The CDR3 sequence is 17 residues long. Trimming at V came to 1 base and at J to 4 bases, leaving 4 bases not matched to a gene. CDR3 loop: CASSIGPGLAGYNEQFF. The CDR3 region has the DNA TGTGCCAGTAGTATAGGACCGGGACTAGCGGGATACAATGAGCAGTTCTTC.

The CDR3 DNA follows: TGTGCCAGCAGCTCGCGTTCATTCAGGGGATTCTATGGCTACACCTTC. Amino acids: CASSSRSFRGFYGYTF. The chain couples TRBV5-8 to TRBJ1-2, with D possibly matching TRBD1 (6 bases). The germline V gene has CDR1 SGHTS and CDR2 YDEGEE. This CDR3 has 16 residues. V dropped 3 bases and J dropped 4 bases, with 19 bases sitting between them.

The chain has TRBV5-4 and TRBJ1-6; 9 bases are a match to TRBD1. This CDR3 has 18 residues. Trimming removed 1 base from V and 0 bases from J; junction bases left unmatched: 5. Germline assignment: CDR1 SGHNT and CDR2 YYREEE (reference sequence). In DNA, the CDR3 is TGTGCCAGCAGCTTGATTGGGACAGGGAGCTCCTATAATTCACCCCTCCACTTT. This gives the protein CASSLIGTGSSYNSPLHF.

This clone was detected only once. Other DNA sequences in the same sample also yield this CDR3. The rearrangement uses TRBV5-4 and TRBJ1-5, with a possible D match to TRBD1 (5 bases). From germline, CDR1 is SGHNT and CDR2 YYREEE (reference sequence). The CDR3 totals 13 residues. With 1 base removed from V and 4 bases from J, the gap between germline ends came to 6 bases. CDR3 sequence reads: CASSLQGNQPQHF. CDR3 bases: TGTGCCAGCAGCTTGCAGGGAAATCAGCCCCAGCATTTT.

The rearrangement uses TRBV7-2 and TRBJ2-2; possibly TRBD2 for D (6 bases). The V gene lost 3 bases and the J gene lost 3 bases, with 11 bases spanning the gap. There are 15 residues in the CDR3. Germline loops: CDR1 SGHTA, CDR2 FQGNSA. CDR3 amino acids: CASSFLAGYTGELFF. As DNA, the CDR3 is TGTGCCAGCAGCTTTCTGGCGGGGTACACCGGGGAGCTGTTTTTT.

This clone has just one count. In DNA form, the CDR3 reads TGTGCCAGCAGTGACAGGGGGCGCAACACTGAAGCTTTCTTT. It specifies CASSDRGRNTEAFF. The genes are TRBV6-1 and TRBJ1-1; the match to TRBD1 covers 8 bases. CDR1 and CDR2 (germline): MNHNS, SASEGT. The J segment lost 2 bases and the V segment lost 3 bases, leaving 2 bases of the junction unmatched. This CDR3 has 14 residues.

This chain uses TRBV7-9 with TRBJ2-6; D perhaps matches TRBD2 (6 bases). The germline V gene encodes CDR1 SEHNR and CDR2 FQNEAQ (reference sequence). The CDR3 sequence is 15 residues long. V shed 5 bases and J shed 2 bases, with 10 bases lying between them. CDR3 nucleotide sequence: TGTGCCAGCAGCGGGCGGGGCGCTGGGGCCAACGTCCTGACTTTC. It encodes CASSGRGAGANVLTF.

The chain employs TRBV27 and TRBJ2-7; TRBD2 matches 14 bases. Unmatched junction bases numbered 7, after V lost 2 bases and J lost 7 bases. The CDR3 extends over 16 amino acids. Germline V gene data show CDR1 as MNHEY and CDR2 as SMNVEV (reference sequence). The CDR3 is CASSLRSGLAGVEQYF. The CDR3, as DNA: TGTGCCAGCAGTTTAAGGTCGGGACTAGCGGGAGTTGAGCAGTACTTC.

The chain is built from TRBV14 and TRBJ1-2; 9 bases are a match to TRBD1. CDR1 and CDR2 from the germline V gene are SGHDN and FVKESK. Trimming took 4 bases from V and 5 from J; bases not matched to a gene: 5. The CDR3 consists of 14 residues. The CDR3 spells CASSRDRVRYGYTF. The CDR3 DNA reads as TGTGCCAGCAGCCGGGACAGGGTCCGTTATGGCTACACCTTC. The variable domain in full, completed from reference TRBV14 and TRBJ1-2, reads EAGVTQFPSHSVIEKGQTVTLRCDPISGHDNLYWYRRVMGKEIKFLLHFVKESKQDESGMPNNRFLAERTGGTYSTLKVQPAELEDSGVYFCASSRDRVRYGYTFGSGTRLTVV.

J is TRBJ2-7 and V is TRBV6-5; 8 bases line up with TRBD1. The J segment lost 5 bases and the V segment lost 4 bases, leaving 7 bases of the junction unmatched. The V gene's germline CDR1 is MNHEY and CDR2 SVGAGI. There are 14 residues in the CDR3. The CDR3 nucleotides read TGTGCCAGCAGTTTCCGGGACAGGATGCACGAGCAGTACTTC. Its protein is CASSFRDRMHEQYF.

Of note for this clone: At one end, the junction sequence differs from germline, possibly due to a read error. The chain has TRBV6-5 and TRBJ2-1; a weak D match, TRBD1 (5 bases). CDR1 MNHEY and CDR2 SVGAGI come from the germline V gene. The CDR3 consists of 14 residues. DNA of the CDR3: TGTGCCAGCAGTTACAGGGGATTCGACAATGAGCAGCTCTTC. It translates to CASSYRGFDNEQLF.

J is TRBJ2-4 and V is TRBV4-1; TRBD2 is a possible D gene (6 bases). V dropped 0 bases and J dropped 3 bases, with 15 bases sitting between them. The germline V gene encodes CDR1 MGHRA and CDR2 YSYEKL. There are 17 residues in the CDR3. The CDR3 protein is CASSQEGAPGGKNIQYF. CDR3 DNA sequence: TGCGCCAGCAGCCAAGAAGGGGCTCCCGGGGGCAAAAACATTCAGTACTTC.

V gene TRBV19 combines with J gene TRBJ2-3, with D maybe TRBD1 (6 bases). Deletions cut 4 bases from V and 5 bases from J, with 13 bases between. CDR1 and CDR2 from the germline V gene are LNHDA and SQIVND (reference sequence). The CDR3 covers 14 residues. The CDR3 region has the DNA TGTGCCAGTAGTACCTACAGGGTTCGAGATACGCAGTATTTT. Protein product: CASSTYRVRDTQYF.

V gene TRBV5-4 combines with J gene TRBJ1-1, with D hard to call. Trimming pared 1 base from V and 10 bases from J, leaving 11 bases between. Germline V gives CDR1 SGHNT, CDR2 YYREEE (reference sequence). The CDR3 has 12 residues. The CDR3 region has the DNA TGTGCCAGCAGCTTGCCGCCCAACATAGCTTTCTTT. This sequence encodes CASSLPPNIAFF. Together with reference TRBV5-4 and TRBJ1-1, the CDR3 gives the full variable domain: ETGVTQSPTHLIKTRGQQVTLRCSSQSGHNTVSWYQQALGQGPQFIFQYYREEENGRGNFPPRFSGLQFPNYSSELNVNALELDDSALYLCASSLPPNIAFFGQGTRLTVV.

The V call is TRBV11-2, the J call TRBJ2-3; TRBD1 agrees at 11 bases. This CDR3 has 18 amino acids. J lost 3 bases, V lost 3 bases, and 11 bases had no gene match. Germline V lookup: CDR1 SGHAT, CDR2 FQNNGV. The CDR3, as DNA: TGTGCCAGCAGCTTCCTAAACCCGGACAGGGGGCTGACAGATACGCAGTATTTT. Translated, it gives CASSFLNPDRGLTDTQYF.

This chain uses TRBV6-5 with TRBJ2-3; tentative D call: TRBD1 (6 bases). The CDR3 spans 14 residues. From germline, CDR1 is MNHEY and CDR2 SVGAGI. V was clipped by 6 bases and J by 5 bases, with 15 bases between them. CDR3 DNA sequence: TGTGCCAGCAGCTACCACCTACAGGGAGATACGCAGTATTTT. It translates to CASSYHLQGDTQYF.

There are a few counts of this clone. The CDR3 region is CASSNLLAGATDTQYF. CDR3 nucleotides: TGTGCCAGCAGCAACCTACTAGCGGGAGCAACAGATACGCAGTATTTT. The chain has TRBV27 and TRBJ2-3; 11 bases align to TRBD2. CDR3 length: 16 residues. V lost 6 bases and J lost 3; bases outside the gene matches: 8. CDR1 and CDR2 (germline): MNHEY, SMNVEV (reference sequence).

The chain is built from TRBV7-6 and TRBJ2-2, with 10 bases lining up with TRBD2. This CDR3 is built from 16 residues. Germline V gene sequence: CDR1 SGHVS, CDR2 FNYEAQ. J lost 5 bases, V lost 7 bases, and 10 bases had no gene match. CDR3 region: CASNAIAGGFTGELFF. CDR3 in DNA: TGTGCCAGCAACGCGATAGCGGGGGGTTTTACCGGGGAGCTGTTTTTT.

The chain couples TRBV2 to TRBJ1-1; D gene unclear. CDR1 and CDR2 from the germline V gene are SNHLY and FYNNEI. Trimming removed 8 bases from V and 11 bases from J, with 15 bases in between. There are 11 residues in the CDR3. The CDR3 DNA is TGTGCCAGCGCAGCGGGAGGGTGGGCTTTCTTT. Amino acids: CASAAGGWAFF.

V usage is TRBV7-6 and J usage is TRBJ2-3; maybe TRBD2 (6 bases). Per germline, CDR1 SGHVS and CDR2 FNYEAQ. This CDR3 is 13 amino acids long. Trimming stripped 0 bases from V and 14 bases from J, with 15 bases between. CDR3 bases: TGTGCCAGCAGCTTAGCGCATACGGGAGTTTTGTATTTT. Translated: CASSLAHTGVLYF.

The gene calls are TRBV7-9 and TRBJ2-5; 11 bases match TRBD2. The CDR3 is made up of 17 amino acids. V was clipped by 1 base and J by 4 bases; unmatched bases: 8. CDR1 is SEHNR and CDR2 is FQNEAQ in the germline V gene (reference sequence). Written as DNA, the CDR3 is TGTGCCAGCAGCTTAGGGGCTAGCGGGAGGACAAGAGAGACCCAGTACTTC. It translates to CASSLGASGRTRETQYF.

In its sample, this clone was seen a few times. This chain connects TRBV29-1 to TRBJ2-5; D possibly corresponds to TRBD1 (5 bases). The CDR3 consists of 12 residues. V was trimmed by 8 bases and J by 2 bases, leaving 12 bases between them. Germline V gene lookup returns CDR1 SQVTM and CDR2 ANQGSEA. The CDR3 sequence is CSPRQIQETQYF. The CDR3 coding sequence is TGCAGCCCTAGACAGATTCAAGAGACCCAGTACTTC.

The gene calls are TRBV18 and TRBJ2-5; TRBD1 matches at 7 bases. Trimming took 4 bases from V and 4 from J; bases not matched to a gene: 3. The CDR3 has 13 amino acids. CDR1 is KGHSH and CDR2 is LQKENI in the germline V gene. DNA of the CDR3: TGTGCCAGCTCACAACAGGGGATAGAGACCCAGTACTTC. This translates into CASSQQGIETQYF.

The genes are TRBV6-5 and TRBJ2-5, with 7 bases aligning to TRBD1. Germline V gives CDR1 MNHEY, CDR2 SVGAGI. V lost 7 bases and J lost 6; bases outside the gene matches: 8. The CDR3 covers 13 residues. The CDR3: CASTTRQGQTQYF. The CDR3 DNA sequence: TGTGCCAGCACCACCAGACAGGGCCAGACCCAGTACTTC.

The rearrangement links TRBV15 to TRBJ2-1; 10 nucleotides match TRBD2. CDR3 length: 15 amino acids. In germline, CDR1 is LNHNV, CDR2 YYDKDF (reference sequence). Trimming took 6 bases from V and 5 from J; bases not matched to a gene: 7. In nucleotides, the CDR3 is TGTGCCACCAGGACCCTAGCGGGGGTCCACAATGAGCAGTTCTTC. Protein: CATRTLAGVHNEQFF.

V is TRBV6-5 and J is TRBJ1-4, with D uncertain. Germline loops: CDR1 MNHEY, CDR2 SVGAGI. Trimming took 2 bases from V and 8 from J, leaving 15 bases between them. This CDR3 contains 15 residues. CDR3 bases: TGTGCCAGCAGTTACCGGATCCAACTAGGGGAAAAACTGTTTTTT. It specifies CASSYRIQLGEKLFF.

The chain joins TRBV30 to TRBJ2-3, with 9 bases fitting TRBD1. Trimming at V came to 4 bases and at J to 4 bases, leaving 3 bases not matched to a gene. The CDR3 consists of 13 residues. Per germline, CDR1 GTSNPN and CDR2 SVGIG (reference sequence). CDR3 region: CAWNRGRPDTQYF. The CDR3, as DNA: TGTGCCTGGAACAGGGGGCGTCCAGATACGCAGTATTTT. Full variable domain (outside the CDR3, taken from reference TRBV30 and TRBJ2-3): SQTIHQWPATLVQPVGSPLSLECTVEGTSNPNLYWYRQAAGRGLQLLFYSVGIGQISSEVPQNLSASRPQDRQFILSSKKLLLSDSGFYLCAWNRGRPDTQYFGPGTRLTVL.

The rearrangement uses TRBV19 and TRBJ1-4, with 9 nucleotides matching TRBD1. Germline trimming cut 4 bases from V and 8 bases from J; bases unmatched to any gene: 5. Germline V CDR1 and CDR2: LNHDA, SQIVND (reference sequence). This CDR3 has 14 residues. The CDR3, as DNA: TGTGCCAGTAGTACCGACAGGGGGGACGAAAAACTGTTTTTT. Translated, it gives CASSTDRGDEKLFF.